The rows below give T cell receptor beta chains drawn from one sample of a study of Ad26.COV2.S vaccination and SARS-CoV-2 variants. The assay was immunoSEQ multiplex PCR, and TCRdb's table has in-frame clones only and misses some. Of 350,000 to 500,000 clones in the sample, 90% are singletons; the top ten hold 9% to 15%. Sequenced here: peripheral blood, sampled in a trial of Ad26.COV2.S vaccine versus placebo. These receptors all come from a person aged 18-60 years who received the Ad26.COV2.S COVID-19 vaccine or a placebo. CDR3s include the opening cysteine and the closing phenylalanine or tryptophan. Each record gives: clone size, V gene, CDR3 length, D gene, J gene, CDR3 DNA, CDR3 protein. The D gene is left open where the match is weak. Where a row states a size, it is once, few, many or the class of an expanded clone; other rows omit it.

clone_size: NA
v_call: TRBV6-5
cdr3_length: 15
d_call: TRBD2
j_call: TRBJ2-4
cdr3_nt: TGTGCCAGCAGCCGCCGGACTAGCGGCGAGAGGATTCAGTACTTC
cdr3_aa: CASSRRTSGERIQYF

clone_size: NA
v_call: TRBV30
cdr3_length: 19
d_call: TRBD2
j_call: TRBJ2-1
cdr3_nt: TGTGCCTGGAACGGGTGGGGACGAGCGGGAGGGCCCGAGCACAATGAGCAGTTCTTC
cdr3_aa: CAWNGWGRAGGPEHNEQFF

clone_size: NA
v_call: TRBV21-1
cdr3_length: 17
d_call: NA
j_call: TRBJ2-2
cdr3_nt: TGTGCCAGCAGAAGAAATGTCGGGACAGGGGGCACCGGGGAGCTGTTTTTT
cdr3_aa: CASRRNVGTGGTGELFF

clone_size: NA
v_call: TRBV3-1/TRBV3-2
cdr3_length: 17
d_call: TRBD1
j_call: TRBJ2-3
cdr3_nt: TGTGCCAGCAGCCAAGACCCGGGACAGCTTCTTACCGATACGCAGTATTTT
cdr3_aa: CASSQDPGQLLTDTQYF

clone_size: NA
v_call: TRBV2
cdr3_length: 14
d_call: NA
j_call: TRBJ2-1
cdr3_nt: TGTGCCAGCAAGTGGCAAAACGGGCTCGGTGAGCAGTTCTTC
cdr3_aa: CASKWQNGLGEQFF

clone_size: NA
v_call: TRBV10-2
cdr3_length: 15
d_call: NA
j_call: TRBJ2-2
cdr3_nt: TGCGCCAGCAGTGAGCCTAGCGAACACACCGGGGAGCTGTTTTTT
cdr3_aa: CASSEPSEHTGELFF

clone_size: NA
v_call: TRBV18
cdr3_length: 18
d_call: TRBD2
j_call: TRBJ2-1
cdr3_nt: TGTGCCAGCTCACCCTTCGCACTAGCGGGAGGACCCAACAATGAGCAGTTCTTC
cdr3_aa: CASSPFALAGGPNNEQFF

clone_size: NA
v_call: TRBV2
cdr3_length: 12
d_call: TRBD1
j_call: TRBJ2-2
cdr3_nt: TGTGCCAGCCACACAGGGGCCGGGGAGCTGTTTTTT
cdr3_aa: CASHTGAGELFF

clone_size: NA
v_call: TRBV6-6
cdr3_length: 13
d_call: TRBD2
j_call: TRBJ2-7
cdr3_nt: TGTGCCAGCAGTTACGGGACTAGCTACGAGCAGTACTTC
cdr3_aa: CASSYGTSYEQYF

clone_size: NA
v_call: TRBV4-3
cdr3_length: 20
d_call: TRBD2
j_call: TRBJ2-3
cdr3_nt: TGCGCCAGCAGCCAACGGGGGGGACTAGCGGAAGTGGCTAGCACAGATACGCAGTATTTT
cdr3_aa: CASSQRGGLAEVASTDTQYF

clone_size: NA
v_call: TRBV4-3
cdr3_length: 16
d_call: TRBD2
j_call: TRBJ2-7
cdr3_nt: TGCGCCAGCAGCCAAGATTGGACTAGTCCCTCCTACGAGCAGTACTTC
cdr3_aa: CASSQDWTSPSYEQYF

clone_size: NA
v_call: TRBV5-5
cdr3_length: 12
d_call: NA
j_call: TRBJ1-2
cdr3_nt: TGTGCCAGCAGCCCAAGACAGAATGGCTACACCTTC
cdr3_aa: CASSPRQNGYTF

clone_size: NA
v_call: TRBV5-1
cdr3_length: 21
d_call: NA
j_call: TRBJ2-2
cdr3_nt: TGCGCCAGCAGCTTGGTCAGATTTTCCCCGGGCACACACCAGAACACCGGGGAGCTGTTTTTT
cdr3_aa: CASSLVRFSPGTHQNTGELFF

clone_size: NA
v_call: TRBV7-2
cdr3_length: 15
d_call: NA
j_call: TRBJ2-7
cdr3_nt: TGTGCCAGCAGCCCCTCACGTGGGGTATACTACGAGCAGTACTTC
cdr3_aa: CASSPSRGVYYEQYF

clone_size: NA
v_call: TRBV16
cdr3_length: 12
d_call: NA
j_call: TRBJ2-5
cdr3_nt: TGTGCCAGCTGCCAGGGGCGGGAGACCCAGTACTTC
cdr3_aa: CASCQGRETQYF

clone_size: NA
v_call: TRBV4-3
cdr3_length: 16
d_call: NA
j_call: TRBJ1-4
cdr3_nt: TGCGCCAGCAGCCAAGATAGGAAGGGGAGTAATGAAAAACTGTTTTTT
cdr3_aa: CASSQDRKGSNEKLFF

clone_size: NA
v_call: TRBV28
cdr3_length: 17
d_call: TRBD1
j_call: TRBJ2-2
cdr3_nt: TGTGCCAGCAGTTCCCACCGACAGGGGGGGAACACCGGGGAGCTGTTTTTT
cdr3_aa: CASSSHRQGGNTGELFF

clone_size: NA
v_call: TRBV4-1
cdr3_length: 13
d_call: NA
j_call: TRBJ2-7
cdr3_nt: TGCGCCAGCAGCGGGGGCCCTTCGTACGAGCAGTACTTC
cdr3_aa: CASSGGPSYEQYF

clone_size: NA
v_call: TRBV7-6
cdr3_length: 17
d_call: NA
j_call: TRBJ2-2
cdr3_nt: TGTGCCAGCAGCTTTGACCCGGGACCCTCCCCCACCGGGGAGCTGTTTTTT
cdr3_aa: CASSFDPGPSPTGELFF

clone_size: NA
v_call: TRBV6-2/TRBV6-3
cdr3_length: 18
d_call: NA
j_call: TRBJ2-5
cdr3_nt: TGTGCCAGCAGTTACCGCCTGGGGGAAGTGGTAGATGCAGAGACCCAGTACTTC
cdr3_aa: CASSYRLGEVVDAETQYF

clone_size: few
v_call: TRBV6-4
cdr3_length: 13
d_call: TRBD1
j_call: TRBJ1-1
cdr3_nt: TGTGCCAGCAGTAGACAGGGGGGCACTGAAGCTTTCTTT
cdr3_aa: CASSRQGGTEAFF

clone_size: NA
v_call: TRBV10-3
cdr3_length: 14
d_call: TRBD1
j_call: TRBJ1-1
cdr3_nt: TGTGCCATCAGTGAGTCGACAGGGGGCACTGAAGCTTTCTTT
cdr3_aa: CAISESTGGTEAFF

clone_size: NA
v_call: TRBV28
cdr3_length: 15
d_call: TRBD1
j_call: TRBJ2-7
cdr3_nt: TGTGCCAGCAGTTTCTGGGACAGGGGGCGTTACGAGCAGTACTTC
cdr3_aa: CASSFWDRGRYEQYF

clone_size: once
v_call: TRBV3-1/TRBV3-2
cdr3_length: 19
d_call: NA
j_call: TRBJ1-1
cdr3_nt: TGTGCCAGCAGCCTGCGTTCATCCGGGCCTACAAGGATGAACACTGAAGCTTTCTTT
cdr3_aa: CASSLRSSGPTRMNTEAFF

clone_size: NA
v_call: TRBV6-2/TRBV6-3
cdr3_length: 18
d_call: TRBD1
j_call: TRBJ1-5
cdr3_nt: TGTGCCAGCAGCAAACTCGGACAGGGGGCCGAAGATGCTCAGCCCCAGCATTTT
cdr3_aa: CASSKLGQGAEDAQPQHF

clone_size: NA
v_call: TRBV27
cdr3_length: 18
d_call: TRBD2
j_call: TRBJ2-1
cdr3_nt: TGTGCCAGCAGTTTAGGTAGCGGGAGGGCCAGCTCCTACAATGAGCAGTTCTTC
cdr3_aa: CASSLGSGRASSYNEQFF

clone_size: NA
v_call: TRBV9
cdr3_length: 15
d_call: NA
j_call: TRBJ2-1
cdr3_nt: TGTGCCAGCAGCGTAGAGGCGGCCTCCTACAATGAGCAGTTCTTC
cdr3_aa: CASSVEAASYNEQFF

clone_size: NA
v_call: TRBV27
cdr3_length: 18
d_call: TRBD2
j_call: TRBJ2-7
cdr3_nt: TGTGCCAGCAGTTTAAGACCCCCCCTAGCGGGAGCCCCCTACGAGCAGTACTTC
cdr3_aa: CASSLRPPLAGAPYEQYF

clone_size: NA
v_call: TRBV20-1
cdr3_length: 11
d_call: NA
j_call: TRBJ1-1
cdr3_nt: TGCAGTGCCACCGACACCTATGAAGCTTTCTTT
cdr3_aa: CSATDTYEAFF

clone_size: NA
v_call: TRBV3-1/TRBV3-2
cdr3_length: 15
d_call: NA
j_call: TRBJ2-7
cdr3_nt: TGTGCCAGCAGAGGAGTGGGACCTGCCCCCTACGAGCAGTACTTC
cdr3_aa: CASRGVGPAPYEQYF

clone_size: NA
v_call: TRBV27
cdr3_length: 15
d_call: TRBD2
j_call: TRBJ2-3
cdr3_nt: TGTGCCAGCAGCAAAGCGGGAGGGGACCCGGATACGCAGTATTTT
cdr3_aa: CASSKAGGDPDTQYF

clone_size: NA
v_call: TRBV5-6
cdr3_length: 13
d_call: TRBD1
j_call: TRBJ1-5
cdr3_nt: TGTGCCAGCAGCCCGGACAGGGCTCAGCCCCAGCATTTT
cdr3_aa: CASSPDRAQPQHF

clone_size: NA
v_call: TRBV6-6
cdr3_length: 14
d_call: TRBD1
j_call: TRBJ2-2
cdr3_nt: TGTGCCAGCAGTTACTCGGACAGGGCCGGGGAGCTGTTTTTT
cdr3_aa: CASSYSDRAGELFF

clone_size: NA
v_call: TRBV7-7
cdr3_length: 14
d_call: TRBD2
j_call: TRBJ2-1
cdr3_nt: TGTGCTAGCAGCCCTGGACTAGCGGGCAATGAGCAGTTCTTC
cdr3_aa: CASSPGLAGNEQFF

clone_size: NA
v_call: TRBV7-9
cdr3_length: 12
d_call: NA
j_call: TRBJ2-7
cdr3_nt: TGTGCCGCTTCTGAAGGGGGCTACGAGCAGTACTTC
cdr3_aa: CAASEGGYEQYF

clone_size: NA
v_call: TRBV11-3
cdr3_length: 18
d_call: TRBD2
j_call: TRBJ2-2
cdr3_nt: TGTGCCAGCAGCGCCTGGGGACTAGCGGGAGGTGGGACCGGGGAGCTGTTTTTT
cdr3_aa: CASSAWGLAGGGTGELFF

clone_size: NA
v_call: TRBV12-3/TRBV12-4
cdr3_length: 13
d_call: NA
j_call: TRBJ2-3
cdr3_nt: TGTGCCAGCAGTGCCCCGACATTTGATACGCAGTATTTT
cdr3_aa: CASSAPTFDTQYF

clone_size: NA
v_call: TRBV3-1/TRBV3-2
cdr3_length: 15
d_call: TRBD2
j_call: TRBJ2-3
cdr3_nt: TGTGCCAGCAGCCCCGGACTAGTCGCGACAGATACGCAGTATTTT
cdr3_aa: CASSPGLVATDTQYF

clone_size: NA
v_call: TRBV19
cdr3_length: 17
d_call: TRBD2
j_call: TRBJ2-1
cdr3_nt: TGTGCCAGTAGTCTTTCCTCCCTTAGCGGGGGTTTCAATGAGCAGTTCTTC
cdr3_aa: CASSLSSLSGGFNEQFF

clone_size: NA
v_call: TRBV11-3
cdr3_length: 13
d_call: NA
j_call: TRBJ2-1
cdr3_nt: TGTGCCAGCAGCTTAGCTGGTGGCGATGAGCAGTTCTTC
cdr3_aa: CASSLAGGDEQFF

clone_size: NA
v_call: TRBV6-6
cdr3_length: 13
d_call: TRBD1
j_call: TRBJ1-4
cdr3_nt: TGTGCCAGCGTCGGGACAGGGGTAGAAAAACTGTTTTTT
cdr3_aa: CASVGTGVEKLFF

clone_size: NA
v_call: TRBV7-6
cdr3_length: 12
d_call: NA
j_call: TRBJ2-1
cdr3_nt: TGTGCCAGCAGCTTGGCAGCCAACGAGCAGTTCTTC
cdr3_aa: CASSLAANEQFF

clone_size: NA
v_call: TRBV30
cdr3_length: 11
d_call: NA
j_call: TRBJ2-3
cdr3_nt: TGTGCCTCCGCTAAGCAAGATACGCAGTATTTT
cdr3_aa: CASAKQDTQYF

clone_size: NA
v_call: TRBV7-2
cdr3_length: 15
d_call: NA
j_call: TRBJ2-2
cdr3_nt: TGTGCCAGCAGCGCCGATAGGAGATTCGCCGGGGAGCTGTTTTTT
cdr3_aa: CASSADRRFAGELFF

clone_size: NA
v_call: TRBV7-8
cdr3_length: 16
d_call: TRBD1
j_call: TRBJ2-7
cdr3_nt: TGTGCCAGCAGCTCGGACAGGGGGTCAACACCCTACGAGCAGTACTTC
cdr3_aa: CASSSDRGSTPYEQYF

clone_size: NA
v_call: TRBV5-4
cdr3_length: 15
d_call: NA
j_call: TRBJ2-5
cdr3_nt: TGTGCCAGCAGCCCGGCGGGGACATCCCAAGAGACCCAGTACTTC
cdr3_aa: CASSPAGTSQETQYF

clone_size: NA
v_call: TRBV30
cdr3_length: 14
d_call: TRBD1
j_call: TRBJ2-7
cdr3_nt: TGTGCCTGGAAGGGACAGGGAAGGACCTACGAGCAGTACTTC
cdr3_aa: CAWKGQGRTYEQYF

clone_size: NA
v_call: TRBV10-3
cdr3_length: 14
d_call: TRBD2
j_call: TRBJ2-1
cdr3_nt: TGTGCCATCAGGCTAGCGGGAACTGGCAATGAGCAGTTCTTC
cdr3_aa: CAIRLAGTGNEQFF